Shown below are 31 T cell receptor beta chains from a single sample sequenced in a study of blood T cell repertoires in COVID-19. TCRdb keeps only in-frame clones here, not all; method: immunoSEQ multiplex PCR. The sample contains 20,000 to 30,000 clones, roughly 71% of which appear only once. The sequenced sample consisted of peripheral blood. The receptor source for this set is an elderly man with active or convalescent COVID-19.

This chain joins TRBV10-3 and TRBJ1-1, with TRBD1 matching 7 bases. Germline CDR1 and CDR2: ENHRY and SYGVKD. V shed 8 bases, J shed 2 bases, and the junction held 5 bases outside the gene matches. This CDR3 spans 13 amino acids. CDR3: CAIGGQTNTEAFF. The CDR3 nucleotides read TGTGCCATCGGGGGACAGACTAACACTGAAGCTTTCTTT.

The rearrangement links TRBV27 to TRBJ2-7, with TRBD2 matching over 9 bases. Per the germline V gene, CDR1 is MNHEY and CDR2 is SMNVEV (reference sequence). J was trimmed by 2 bases and V by 5 bases; bases with no gene match: 4. The CDR3 spans 14 residues. CDR3 sequence (DNA): TGTGCCAGCAGTATGAGCGGGGGGCCCTACGAGCAGTACTTC. The encoded protein is CASSMSGGPYEQYF.

The genes are TRBV6-2 or TRBV6-3 and TRBJ2-1; 10 bases map to TRBD2. V was clipped by 5 bases and J by 4 bases; unmatched bases: 11. Germline V gives CDR1 MNHEY, CDR2 SVGEGT. CDR3 length: 17 amino acids. The CDR3 coding sequence is TGTGCCAGCAGTCCACCTCCGGGAGCGGGGGGGTACAATGAGCAGTTCTTC. Its translation: CASSPPPGAGGYNEQFF.

The V and J genes are TRBV19 and TRBJ2-6, with 8 bases identical to TRBD2. CDR1 is LNHDA and CDR2 is SQIVND in the germline V gene (reference sequence). With V trimmed by 4 bases and J by 0 bases, 5 bases remained unmatched. The CDR3 contains 17 residues. CDR3 in DNA: TGTGCCAGTAGTACTCTAGCGGGCTTCTCTGGGGCCAACGTCCTGACTTTC. Translated, it gives CASSTLAGFSGANVLTF.

The V call is TRBV27, the J call TRBJ1-2; a weak D match, TRBD1 (5 bases). Trimming removed 7 bases from V and 1 base from J, with 22 bases in between. Germline CDR1 MNHEY, CDR2 SMNVEV (reference sequence). The CDR3 covers 17 residues. CDR3 loop: CASTEEYRPRINYGYTF. Written as DNA, the CDR3 is TGTGCCAGCACCGAAGAGTACAGGCCCCGAATTAACTATGGCTACACCTTC.

The V and J genes are TRBV15 and TRBJ1-1; TRBD1 is a possible D gene (6 bases). Looked up from germline, CDR1 is LNHNV and CDR2 is YYDKDF (reference sequence). The germline V and J ends were trimmed by 9 bases and 4 bases, with 21 bases remaining between them. The CDR3 runs to 15 residues. CDR3 loop: CATSWGRQASTEAFF. The DNA for the CDR3 is TGTGCCACTTCTTGGGGGCGACAGGCGAGCACTGAAGCTTTCTTT.

The chain uses TRBV4-1 and TRBJ2-2, with 10 bases that match TRBD1. V trimming: 4 bases; J trimming: 0 bases; junction bases outside the gene matches: 14. The CDR3 covers 20 residues. Germline V gene lookup returns CDR1 MGHRA and CDR2 YSYEKL. The CDR3 nucleotides read TGCGCCAGCAGCCCCGAGCGTGGGACAGGGGCCGACGCGAACACCGGGGAGCTGTTTTTT. Translating gives CASSPERGTGADANTGELFF.

The chain recombines TRBV18 with TRBJ2-7; TRBD1 aligns across 7 bases. Germline V gene lookup returns CDR1 KGHSH and CDR2 LQKENI. The CDR3 length is 13 residues. The V and J ends lost 1 base and 3 bases, in that order; junction bases with no gene match: 0. Written as DNA, the CDR3 is TGTGCCAGCTCACCACACAGGGGCTACGAGCAGTACTTC. The encoded protein is CASSPHRGYEQYF.

This clone was detected only a few times. This chain joins TRBV28 and TRBJ1-1; D perhaps matches TRBD1 (6 bases). Trimming pared 10 bases from V and 1 base from J, leaving 16 bases between. This CDR3 has 14 amino acids. Germline V gene sequence: CDR1 MDHEN, CDR2 SYDVKM. This CDR3 is CAIQHRVGNTEAFF. DNA for the CDR3: TGTGCCATACAACACAGGGTTGGGAACACTGAAGCTTTCTTT.

V usage is TRBV5-6 and J usage is TRBJ2-5, with 7 bases fitting TRBD1. Germline V lookup: CDR1 SGHDT, CDR2 YYEEEE. This CDR3 comprises 15 residues. V gave up 2 bases and J gave up 2 bases; unmatched junction bases: 6. The CDR3 bases are TGTGCCAGCAGCTTTTTCGACAGGGAGCAAGAGACCCAGTACTTC. Amino acid sequence: CASSFFDREQETQYF.

V usage is TRBV7-6 and J usage is TRBJ2-3; weak D call: TRBD2 (6 bases). The V end lost 1 base, the J end lost 1 base, and 9 bases lay between the germline ends. The CDR3 is 15 amino acids. The germline V gene encodes CDR1 SGHVS and CDR2 FNYEAQ. This chain's CDR3 is CASSLGGVRTDTQYF. The DNA for the CDR3 is TGTGCCAGCAGCTTAGGCGGGGTACGCACAGATACGCAGTATTTT.

This clone appeared once. The V gene is TRBV15, the J gene TRBJ1-2; 9 bases line up with TRBD1. J lost 8 bases, V lost 5 bases, and 9 bases had no gene match. CDR1 and CDR2 from the germline V gene are LNHNV and YYDKDF (reference sequence). The CDR3 is 14 residues long. CDR3 bases: TGTGCCACCAGCCAGAGGACAGGGGCTTTGGGCTACACCTTC. Translation: CATSQRTGALGYTF.

The chain carries TRBV20-1 and TRBJ2-5; possibly TRBD2 for D (5 bases). The CDR3 runs to 10 residues. V was cut by 6 bases and J by 5 bases, with 7 bases left in between. Germline CDR1 is DFQATT and CDR2 is SNEGSKA (reference sequence). In nucleotides, the CDR3 is TGCAGTGCCTGGAGGGAGACCCAGTACTTC. As protein: CSAWRETQYF.

The chain has TRBV4-3 and TRBJ1-5; 7 bases are shared with TRBD1. The CDR3 sequence is 16 residues long. The germline V gene encodes CDR1 LGHNA and CDR2 YSLEER. V shed 0 bases and J 2 bases; nucleotides not matched to a gene: 4. The chain's CDR3 is CASSQDRGQGNQPQHF. The CDR3 DNA reads as TGCGCCAGCAGCCAAGATCGCGGACAGGGCAATCAGCCCCAGCATTTT.

The chain is built from TRBV18 and TRBJ1-4, with 9 bases aligning to TRBD1. The CDR3 has 15 amino acids. Unmatched junction bases numbered 6, after V lost 3 bases and J lost 7 bases. Germline V gives CDR1 KGHSH, CDR2 LQKENI. The CDR3 here is CASSPGTGRVEKLFF. In DNA form, the CDR3 reads TGTGCCAGCTCACCCGGGACAGGGCGGGTTGAAAAACTGTTTTTT.

V gene TRBV7-9 combines with J gene TRBJ1-2; 7 bases match TRBD1. The CDR3 sequence is 15 residues long. The J segment lost 1 base and the V segment lost 5 bases, leaving 7 bases of the junction unmatched. Germline V lookup: CDR1 SEHNR, CDR2 FQNEAQ (reference sequence). The DNA of the CDR3 is TGTGCCAGCAGCAGGGACAGCTACAATAACTATGGCTACACCTTC. It yields the protein CASSRDSYNNYGYTF.

V and J are TRBV9 and TRBJ2-3; D may be TRBD1 (6 bases). Trimming shortened V by 2 bases and J by 5 bases, and 18 bases separated the two germline ends. Germline CDR1 reads SGDLS; CDR2 reads YYNGEE. This CDR3 region has 16 residues. The CDR3 is CASSVGAEGIEDTQYF. The DNA for the CDR3 is TGTGCCAGCAGCGTGGGGGCTGAGGGAATTGAAGATACGCAGTATTTT.

The CDR3 nucleotides are TGCGCCAGCAGCCCAGGTCTGTCAGTACAAGATACGCAGTATTTT. Residues: CASSPGLSVQDTQYF. V usage is TRBV5-1 and J usage is TRBJ2-3, with D uncertain. Per germline, CDR1 SGHRS and CDR2 YFSETQ. V was clipped by 4 bases and J by 5 bases, with 17 bases between them. CDR3 length: 15 amino acids. Full variable domain (missing parts from reference TRBV5-1 and TRBJ2-3): KAGVTQTPRYLIKTRGQQVTLSCSPISGHRSVSWYQQTPGQGLQFLFEYFSETQRNKGNFPGRFSGRQFSNSRSEMNVSTLELGDSALYLCASSPGLSVQDTQYFGPGTRLTVL.

This clone occurred a few times. V usage is TRBV11-3 and J usage is TRBJ2-2; D might be TRBD2 (5 bases). This CDR3 is 13 amino acids long. Trimming pared 5 bases from V and 7 bases from J, leaving 11 bases between. From germline, CDR1 is SGHNT and CDR2 YENEEA. The chain's CDR3 is CASSPEGDGELFF. DNA of the CDR3: TGTGCCAGCAGCCCAGAGGGAGACGGGGAGCTGTTTTTT.

This clone showed up just once. This chain links TRBV7-9 with TRBJ1-4; D gene ambiguous. Germline-derived CDR1 and CDR2 are SEHNR and FQNEAQ (reference sequence). This CDR3 has 12 residues. V was clipped by 5 bases and J by 5 bases, with 6 bases between them. The CDR3 reads CASSPRNEKLFF. The CDR3 DNA follows: TGTGCCAGCAGCCCCAGGAATGAAAAACTGTTTTTT.

The chain carries TRBV21-1 and TRBJ2-2; TRBD2 was called by the table and not checked on the DNA. TRBV21-1 has pseudogene status. The CDR3 covers 18 residues. CDR3 residues: CASSNNGLAGGTAGELFF. The DNA for the CDR3 is TGTGCCAGCAGCAATAACGGACTAGCGGGAGGTACCGCCGGGGAGCTGTTTTTT.

This chain connects TRBV6-6 to TRBJ2-3, with 7 bases identical to TRBD1. The length of the CDR3 is 14 residues. Germline V CDR1 and CDR2: MNHNY, SVGAGI (reference sequence). Trimming at V came to 6 bases and at J to 4 bases, leaving 7 bases not matched to a gene. This CDR3 reads CASSGRGPADTQYF. The CDR3 DNA reads as TGTGCCAGCAGCGGAAGGGGGCCGGCAGATACGCAGTATTTT.

The genes are TRBV11-2 and TRBJ2-7; TRBD2 agrees at 11 bases. The CDR3 contains 14 residues. With 3 bases clipped from V and 2 bases from J, the junction kept 0 bases outside the gene matches. Germline V CDR1 and CDR2: SGHAT, FQNNGV. CDR3 sequence reads: CASSLTSGTYEQYF. CDR3 bases: TGTGCCAGCAGCTTGACTAGCGGGACCTACGAGCAGTACTTC.

The chain links TRBV28 to TRBJ2-7; 12 nucleotides align to TRBD2. The trim removed 3 bases at V and 11 bases at J, leaving 5 bases unmatched. The CDR3 runs 13 residues. Per germline, CDR1 MDHEN and CDR2 SYDVKM. The DNA of the CDR3 is TGTGCCAGCAGTTTCCGGCTAGCGGGGGGGGAGTACTTC. Its protein product is CASSFRLAGGEYF.

There are a few counts of this clone. The gene calls are TRBV11-2 and TRBJ2-4; 7 nucleotides align to TRBD1. The ends lost 6 bases at V and 11 bases at J; junction bases unmatched: 16. The CDR3 length is 15 residues. Germline loops: CDR1 SGHAT, CDR2 FQNNGV. CDR3 sequence (DNA): TGTGCCAGCAGGGGCACCAGGGACAGTACGAGCCTTCAGTACTTC. This codes for CASRGTRDSTSLQYF.

V is TRBV7-2 and J is TRBJ1-5; D gene uncertain. Germline V gene lookup returns CDR1 SGHTA and CDR2 FQGNSA. With 3 bases removed from V and 4 bases from J, the gap between germline ends came to 10 bases. The CDR3 runs 14 residues. In DNA form, the CDR3 reads TGTGCCAGCAGCTTGATAGATTTAAATCAGCCCCAGCATTTT. It translates to CASSLIDLNQPQHF.

As to this clone: Other DNA sequences in the same sample also yield this CDR3. V and J are TRBV4-3 and TRBJ2-2; TRBD1 agrees at 11 bases. Looked up from germline, CDR1 is LGHNA and CDR2 is YSLEER. Trimming cost V 8 bases and J 4 bases; bases outside gene matches: 0. The CDR3 extends over 13 amino acids. DNA of the CDR3: TGCGCCAGCGGGACAGGGGGCACCGGGGAGCTGTTTTTT. Amino acid sequence: CASGTGGTGELFF.

This clone was recorded only once. The V and J genes are TRBV18 and TRBJ2-2; D gene uncertain. Germline-derived CDR1 and CDR2 are KGHSH and LQKENI. The V and J ends lost 4 bases and 4 bases respectively, with 7 bases between them. The CDR3 has 13 amino acids. CDR3 residues: CASSQQTTGELFF. For the CDR3, the DNA is TGTGCCAGCTCACAACAGACCACCGGGGAGCTGTTTTTT. Full variable domain (remainder filled in from reference TRBV18 and TRBJ2-2): NAGVMQNPRHLVRRRGQEARLRCSPMKGHSHVYWYRQLPEEGLKFMVYLQKENIIDESGMPKERFSAEFPKEGPSILRIQQVVRGDSAAYFCASSQQTTGELFFGEGSRLTVL.

The rearrangement uses TRBV6-6 and TRBJ1-4; 8 nucleotides align to TRBD1. The CDR3 runs to 14 residues. The ends lost 2 bases at V and 14 bases at J; junction bases unmatched: 10. CDR1 is MNHNY and CDR2 is SVGAGI in the germline V gene (reference sequence). Here the CDR3 reads CASSYRDRGTELFF. Written as DNA, the CDR3 is TGTGCCAGCAGTTACCGTGACAGGGGAACAGAGCTGTTTTTT.

On this clone itself: Other DNA sequences within the sample encode an identical CDR3. This chain links TRBV4-2 with TRBJ1-4; tentatively, D is TRBD1 (6 bases). Trimming took 5 bases from V and 7 from J, leaving 11 bases between them. Germline V lookup: CDR1 LGHNA, CDR2 YNFKEQ. This CDR3 has 13 residues. DNA of the CDR3: TGTGCCAGCAGCGGGGGCGGCGGTGAAAAACTGTTTTTT. This gives the protein CASSGGGGEKLFF.

The chain carries TRBV9 and TRBJ2-3, with D perhaps TRBD2 (6 bases). The length of the CDR3 is 16 residues. Trimming removed 3 bases at V and 0 bases at J, with 14 bases between. CDR1 SGDLS and CDR2 YYNGEE come from the germline V gene. The chain's CDR3 is CASSGGAGFSTDTQYF. The DNA for the CDR3 is TGTGCCAGCAGCGGGGGAGCGGGTTTTAGCACAGATACGCAGTATTTT.